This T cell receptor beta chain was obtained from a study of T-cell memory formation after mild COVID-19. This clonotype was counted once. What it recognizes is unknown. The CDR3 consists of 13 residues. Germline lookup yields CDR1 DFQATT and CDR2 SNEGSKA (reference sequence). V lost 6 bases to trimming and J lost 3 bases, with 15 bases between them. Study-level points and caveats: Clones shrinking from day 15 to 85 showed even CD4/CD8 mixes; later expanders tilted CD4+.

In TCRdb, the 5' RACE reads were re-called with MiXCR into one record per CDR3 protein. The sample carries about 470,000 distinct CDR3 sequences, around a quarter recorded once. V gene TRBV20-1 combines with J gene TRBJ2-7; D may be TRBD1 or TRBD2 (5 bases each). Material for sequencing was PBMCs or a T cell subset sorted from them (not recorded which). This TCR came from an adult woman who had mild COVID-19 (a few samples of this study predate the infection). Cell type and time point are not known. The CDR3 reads CSAQIWGFYEQYF. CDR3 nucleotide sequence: TGCAGTGCCCAAATTTGGGGGTTCTACGAGCAGTACTTC.